Included here is one T cell receptor (beta chain) sequence, with context. The sample holds a few counts of this clone. Its target antigen remains unknown. Base qualities are not at hand, and no much larger clone is one base apart. The entry originates in a study of cytotoxic CD8 clonotypes in ibrutinib-treated CLL (dated by TCRdb to the early 2020s). Notes on the research overall: The cohort had 11 relapsed/refractory and approximately 15 treatment-naive patients; under 18 were IGHV unmutated. On average, each sample yielded 255,043 productive templates and roughly 95,000 productive rearrangements. Cryopreserved peripheral blood mononuclear cells were collected before treatment, at response, and at either disease progression or sustained remission. The response samples were drawn at a median of approximately 11 months into treatment, with a range of about 6 to 36 months. Responses were partial in roughly 25 patients and complete in 2; after median around 65 months follow-up, about 14 stayed in remission and about 12 progressed. Longitudinal samples were available for about 30% of the 86 trial participants.

Sequences MNHEY (CDR1) and SVGAGI (CDR2) are obtained from the germline V gene. V lost 6 bases and J lost 4 bases; the stretch between them is 10 bases long. There are 13 amino acids in the CDR3, from cysteine to phenylalanine inclusive. The read is trimmed to its CDR3 DNA, 39 bases read in frame from base 1. On a MiSeq, deep resolution sequencing aimed for a depth between 1 in 1 million and 1 in 200,000 T cells, with each clonotype covered around 9.2x on average. The immunoSEQ hsTCRB Kit was used to generate TCR beta libraries. As for the original processing: Data were analyzed with ImmunoSEQ Data Assistant and ImmunoSEQ Analyzer, with V, D and J genes assigned per IMGT definitions. Clonality, which ranges from 0 to 1, was calculated by subtracting the normalized Shannon entropy of productive rearrangement frequencies from one. Only overrepresented clonotypes making up at least 0.05% of each patient's repertoire were included in the public clonotype analysis. Approximately 13 age-matched healthy donor repertoires from immuneACCESS served as clonality controls. As stored in TCRdb, this immuneACCESS dataset retains in-frame rearrangements with V and J assigned. A fraction of the clones does not appear; measured against another copy, unresolved V genes explain less than half of the discrepancy, and the remainder lacks a known reason. D and trimming were read from the DNA, whereas the V and J calls and clone size are those reported in that table. The table for this sample lists some 28,000 clones; around 57% of them were counted only once. The top ten clonotypes cover around 15% of the sample.

Approximately 2 micrograms of genomic DNA were extracted from cryopreserved PBMCs for TCR beta library preparation. Longitudinal blood samples from CLL patients receiving ibrutinib monotherapy were subjected to high-throughput TCR beta sequencing. Patients were enrolled in a phase 2 open-label single-center ibrutinib monotherapy trial. The paper's findings and limits, for the study overall: Public clonotypes were rare and either contracted or stayed stable during treatment, and the rise in clonality at ibrutinib response reflected the expansion of private clonotypes. Clonality rose at ibrutinib response, remained stable during sustained remission, and dropped back toward baseline at progression. Lymph node repertoires were not examined, and the timing of sampling was not matched between patients in sustained remission and those whose disease progressed. At baseline, clonality was higher than in age-matched healthy donors and showed a strong correlation with circulating CD8+ T-cell counts.

Specimen: PBMCs, collected before ibrutinib treatment. The origin of this receptor is a human donor with chronic lymphocytic leukemia. The rearrangement combines TRBV6-5 with TRBJ2-1, with the D gene not confidently named. CDR3 protein: CASSPSQYNEQFF. The nucleotide sequence reads as follows: TGTGCCAGCAGCCCCTCCCAATACAATGAGCAGTTCTTC.